This is a list of T cell receptor beta chains from one sample in a study of OX40 agonist ivuxolimab in advanced cancers. Profiled with immunoSEQ multiplex PCR; TCRdb holds only in-frame clones, not every one. This table holds 120,000 or so clones, roughly 93% found once. The material was CD4+ or CD8+ T cells sorted from blood, obtained in a trial of the OX40 agonist ivuxolimab. Every receptor here comes from an adult with an advanced solid tumor such as melanoma, head and neck, liver or kidney cancer. Each CDR3 is given with its conserved first and last residue. The D gene is left open where the match is weak. Clone size is shown for a subset of rows, as once, few, many or a class of expanded clone.

v_call: TRBV5-1; d_call: .; clone_size: .; j_call: TRBJ2-1; cdr3_aa: CASGASGGGSYNEQFF; cdr3_nt: TGCGCCAGCGGAGCTTCCGGAGGCGGGTCCTACAATGAGCAGTTCTTC
v_call: TRBV19; d_call: .; clone_size: .; j_call: TRBJ2-7; cdr3_aa: CASCRTVGYEQYF; cdr3_nt: TGTGCCTCCTGCAGGACGGTTGGCTACGAGCAGTACTTC
v_call: TRBV5-6; d_call: TRBD1; clone_size: .; j_call: TRBJ1-2; cdr3_aa: CASSLGQFYGYTF; cdr3_nt: TGTGCCAGCAGCCTGGGACAGTTCTATGGCTACACCTTC
v_call: TRBV19; d_call: .; clone_size: .; j_call: TRBJ2-7; cdr3_aa: CASSIGSGLASYEQYF; cdr3_nt: TGTGCCAGTAGTATAGGGAGCGGGTTAGCCTCCTACGAGCAGTACTTC
v_call: TRBV7-2; d_call: .; clone_size: .; j_call: TRBJ1-4; cdr3_aa: CASSFYRDTGEKLFF; cdr3_nt: TGTGCCAGCAGCTTCTACAGGGACACGGGGGAAAAACTGTTTTTT
v_call: TRBV18; d_call: TRBD1; clone_size: .; j_call: TRBJ2-2; cdr3_aa: CASSPFPGQGSTGELFF; cdr3_nt: TGTGCCAGCTCACCATTCCCGGGACAGGGTTCCACCGGGGAGCTGTTTTTT
v_call: TRBV6-5; d_call: .; clone_size: .; j_call: TRBJ2-7; cdr3_aa: CASSQGLLTYEQYF; cdr3_nt: TGTGCCAGCTCGCAAGGACTCCTCACCTACGAGCAGTACTTC
v_call: TRBV7-6; d_call: .; clone_size: .; j_call: TRBJ2-3; cdr3_aa: CASSQLRGGAYTDTQYF; cdr3_nt: TGTGCCAGCAGCCAGTTGCGAGGGGGGGCTTACACAGATACGCAGTATTTT
v_call: TRBV5-1; d_call: .; clone_size: .; j_call: TRBJ2-7; cdr3_aa: CASSLAAGLPYEQYF; cdr3_nt: TGCGCCAGCAGCTTGGCCGCAGGGTTACCCTACGAGCAGTACTTC
v_call: TRBV18; d_call: .; clone_size: once; j_call: TRBJ1-4; cdr3_aa: CASSLQNGAANEKLFF; cdr3_nt: TGTGCCAGCTCCCTACAAAATGGGGCCGCTAATGAAAAACTGTTTTTT
v_call: TRBV5-1; d_call: .; clone_size: .; j_call: TRBJ2-1; cdr3_aa: CASTQLGGAYNEQFF; cdr3_nt: TGCGCCAGCACCCAACTAGGAGGTGCGTACAATGAGCAGTTCTTC
v_call: TRBV7-3; d_call: .; clone_size: .; j_call: TRBJ2-2; cdr3_aa: CASSLTGQTNTGELFF; cdr3_nt: TGTGCCAGCAGCTTAACAGGACAGACCAACACCGGGGAGCTGTTTTTT
v_call: TRBV14; d_call: TRBD2; clone_size: .; j_call: TRBJ2-7; cdr3_aa: CASSQDLRTSGAYEQYF; cdr3_nt: TGTGCCAGCAGCCAAGATCTTAGGACTAGCGGGGCCTACGAGCAGTACTTC
v_call: TRBV18; d_call: TRBD1; clone_size: .; j_call: TRBJ1-1; cdr3_aa: CASSPQTGASNTEAFF; cdr3_nt: TGTGCCAGCTCACCACAGACAGGGGCCTCGAACACTGAAGCTTTCTTT
v_call: TRBV7-3; d_call: TRBD2; clone_size: .; j_call: TRBJ2-7; cdr3_aa: CASSLRGGPTYEQYF; cdr3_nt: TGTGCCAGCAGCTTACGCGGGGGGCCTACCTACGAGCAGTACTTC
v_call: TRBV5-4; d_call: .; clone_size: .; j_call: TRBJ2-3; cdr3_aa: CASSSAGAGTQYF; cdr3_nt: TGTGCCAGCAGCTCTGCTGGGGCCGGGACGCAGTATTTT
v_call: TRBV4-2; d_call: .; clone_size: .; j_call: TRBJ1-5; cdr3_aa: CASSQEPPRGRGQPQHF; cdr3_nt: TGTGCCAGCAGCCAAGAGCCCCCCAGGGGCAGGGGCCAGCCCCAGCATTTT
v_call: TRBV28; d_call: .; clone_size: .; j_call: TRBJ1-3; cdr3_aa: CASSSPPRGPRFSGNTIYF; cdr3_nt: TGTGCCAGCAGTTCCCCCCCCCGAGGGCCCCGATTTTCTGGAAACACCATATATTTT
v_call: TRBV7-3; d_call: TRBD1; clone_size: .; j_call: TRBJ2-1; cdr3_aa: CASKNEGAGSYNEQFF; cdr3_nt: TGTGCCAGCAAAAATGAGGGGGCGGGTTCCTACAATGAGCAGTTCTTC
v_call: TRBV29-1; d_call: TRBD2; clone_size: .; j_call: TRBJ2-2; cdr3_aa: CSVEERPTSANTGELFF; cdr3_nt: TGCAGCGTTGAAGAGAGGCCTACTAGCGCGAACACCGGGGAGCTGTTTTTT
v_call: TRBV9; d_call: TRBD2; clone_size: .; j_call: TRBJ2-2; cdr3_aa: CASSVEGLAGGSNTGELFF; cdr3_nt: TGTGCCAGCAGCGTAGAGGGACTAGCGGGAGGTTCGAACACCGGGGAGCTGTTTTTT
v_call: TRBV5-1; d_call: .; clone_size: .; j_call: TRBJ1-1; cdr3_aa: CASSPGTPNTEAFF; cdr3_nt: TGCGCCAGCAGCCCCGGGACACCGAACACTGAAGCTTTCTTT
v_call: TRBV2; d_call: TRBD1; clone_size: .; j_call: TRBJ1-1; cdr3_aa: CASSRLGQGSTEAFF; cdr3_nt: TGTGCCAGCTCTCGTTTAGGACAGGGCAGCACTGAAGCTTTCTTT
v_call: TRBV15; d_call: TRBD1; clone_size: .; j_call: TRBJ1-5; cdr3_aa: CATSRDRTGWQPQHF; cdr3_nt: TGTGCCACCAGCAGAGATCGGACAGGGTGGCAGCCCCAGCATTTT
v_call: TRBV27; d_call: .; clone_size: .; j_call: TRBJ1-6; cdr3_aa: CASSPYRDPQQSPLHF; cdr3_nt: TGTGCCAGCAGTCCCTACCGGGACCCTCAACAGTCACCCCTCCACTTT
v_call: TRBV7-9; d_call: TRBD1; clone_size: .; j_call: TRBJ1-5; cdr3_aa: CASSLGGTDQPQHF; cdr3_nt: TGTGCCAGCAGCTTAGGTGGGACAGATCAGCCCCAGCATTTT
v_call: TRBV30; d_call: .; clone_size: .; j_call: TRBJ2-2; cdr3_aa: CAWSQNTGELFF; cdr3_nt: TGTGCCTGGAGCCAGAACACCGGGGAGCTGTTTTTT
v_call: TRBV7-7; d_call: .; clone_size: .; j_call: TRBJ2-5; cdr3_aa: CASSLGTQETQYF; cdr3_nt: TGTGCCAGCAGCCTAGGGACCCAAGAGACCCAGTACTTC
v_call: TRBV6-5; d_call: .; clone_size: .; j_call: TRBJ1-1; cdr3_aa: CASRRGERNTEAFF; cdr3_nt: TGTGCCAGCAGAAGGGGAGAACGGAACACTGAAGCTTTCTTT
v_call: TRBV6-6; d_call: .; clone_size: .; j_call: TRBJ2-7; cdr3_aa: CASSYEPLKNEQYF; cdr3_nt: TGTGCCAGCAGTTACGAGCCCTTGAAGAACGAGCAGTACTTC
v_call: TRBV6-1; d_call: .; clone_size: .; j_call: TRBJ1-2; cdr3_aa: CASKGATYGYTF; cdr3_nt: TGTGCCAGCAAAGGAGCCACGTACGGCTACACCTTC
v_call: TRBV9; d_call: .; clone_size: .; j_call: TRBJ2-5; cdr3_aa: CASSLLLSGKETQYF; cdr3_nt: TGTGCCAGCAGCCTCCTACTCAGCGGAAAAGAGACCCAGTACTTC